Detailed here is one TCR beta chain. These data originate in a study of tumor-infiltrating lymphocytes in primary liver carcinoma. The authors made TCR beta cDNA from 400 to 600 ng total RNA with a constant-region primer. Researchers made the TCR beta libraries by running three nested multiplex PCR rounds with slightly modified ARM-PCR. PCR rounds one and two used TRBV1-TRBV30 forward primers with a C-beta reverse primer for roughly 9 cycles each. From the multiplex PCR reads, TCRdb called clonotypes with MiXCR, one entry per CDR3 protein. The table shows 65,000 to 80,000 distinct CDR3 sequences, with over 60% occurring only once. Co-extraction yielded RNA and DNA from around 20-30 mg of unsorted bulk tissue. Over 85% of the cells in every tumor sample were viable tumor cells. The CDR3 runs to 17 residues. V lost 1 base, J lost 2 bases, and 6 bases stayed unmatched. Germline V lookup: CDR1 SGHAT, CDR2 FQNNGV.

The V and J genes are TRBV11-2 and TRBJ2-1, with 9 bases aligning to TRBD2. The sequence was obtained from a man between 35 and 55 years old with primary liver carcinoma and hepatitis B virus infection. The sample consisted of liver tumor tissue from sampling region 4. Noted subset: tumor region T4, right-lateral pole. CDR3 coding DNA: TGTGCCAGCAGCTTAGGGGGACTAGCAGGGCCCTACAATGAGCAGTTCTTC. Translating it yields CASSLGGLAGPYNEQFF.